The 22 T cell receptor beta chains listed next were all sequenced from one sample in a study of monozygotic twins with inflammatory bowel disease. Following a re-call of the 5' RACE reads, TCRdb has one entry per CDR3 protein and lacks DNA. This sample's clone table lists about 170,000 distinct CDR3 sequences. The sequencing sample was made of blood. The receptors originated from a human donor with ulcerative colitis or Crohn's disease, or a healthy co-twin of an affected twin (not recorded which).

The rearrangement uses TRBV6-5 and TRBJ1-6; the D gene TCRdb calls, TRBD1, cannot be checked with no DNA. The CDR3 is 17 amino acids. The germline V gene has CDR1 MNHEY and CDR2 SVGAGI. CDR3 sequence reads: CASSYSTGNSYNSPLHF.

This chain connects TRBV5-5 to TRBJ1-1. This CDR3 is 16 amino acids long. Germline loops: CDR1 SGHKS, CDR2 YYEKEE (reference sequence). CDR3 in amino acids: CASSYRLRGGNTEAFF.

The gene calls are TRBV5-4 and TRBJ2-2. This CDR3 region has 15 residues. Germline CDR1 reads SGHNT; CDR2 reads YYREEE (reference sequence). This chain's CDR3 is CASSIGTPNTGELFF.

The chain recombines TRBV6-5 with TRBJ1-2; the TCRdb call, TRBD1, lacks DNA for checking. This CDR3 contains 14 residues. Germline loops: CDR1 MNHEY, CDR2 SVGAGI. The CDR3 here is CASSYRSVDSSYTF.

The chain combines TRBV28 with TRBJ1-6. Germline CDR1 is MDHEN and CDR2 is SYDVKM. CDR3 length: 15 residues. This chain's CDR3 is CASTGGGPRNSPLHF.

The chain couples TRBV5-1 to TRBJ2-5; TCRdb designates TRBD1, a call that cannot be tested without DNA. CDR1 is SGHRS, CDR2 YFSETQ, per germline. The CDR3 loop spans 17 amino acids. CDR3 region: CASSLLGSPKTEETQYF.

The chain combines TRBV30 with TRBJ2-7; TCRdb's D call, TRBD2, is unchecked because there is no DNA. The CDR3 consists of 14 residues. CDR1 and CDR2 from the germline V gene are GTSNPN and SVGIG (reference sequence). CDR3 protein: CAWGSRTGLYEQYF.

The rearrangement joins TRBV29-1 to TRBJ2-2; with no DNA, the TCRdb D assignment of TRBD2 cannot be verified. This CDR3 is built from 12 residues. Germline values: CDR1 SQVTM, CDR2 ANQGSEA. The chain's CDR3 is CSVTSGAGELFF.

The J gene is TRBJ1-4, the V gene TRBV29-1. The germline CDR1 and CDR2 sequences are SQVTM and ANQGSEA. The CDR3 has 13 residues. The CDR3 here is CSVSWQEGEKLFF. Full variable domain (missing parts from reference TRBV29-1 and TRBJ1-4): SAVISQKPSRDICQRGTSLTIQCQVDSQVTMMFWYRQQPGQSLTLIATANQGSEATYESGFVIDKFPISRPNLTFSTLTVSNMSPEDSSIYLCSVSWQEGEKLFFGSGTQLSVL.

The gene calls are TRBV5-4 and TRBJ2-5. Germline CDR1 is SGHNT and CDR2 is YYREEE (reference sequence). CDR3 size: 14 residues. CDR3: CASSLGVRQETQYF.

CDR3 in amino acids: CASNRGLHETQYF. This chain links TRBV2 with TRBJ2-5; no DNA is available, so the TRBD1 call from TCRdb remains unchecked. Germline CDR1 reads SNHLY; CDR2 reads FYNNEI. This CDR3 has 13 amino acids.

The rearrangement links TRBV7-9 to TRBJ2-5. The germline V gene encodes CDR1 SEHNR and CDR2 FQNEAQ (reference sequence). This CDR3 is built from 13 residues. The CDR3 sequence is CASSLSLVETQYF.

The CDR3 protein is CASSYTPSRRTGELFF. The V gene is TRBV27, the J gene TRBJ2-2; the TRBD1 assignment by TCRdb is unverifiable without DNA. Per germline, CDR1 MNHEY and CDR2 SMNVEV (reference sequence). This CDR3 spans 16 amino acids.

The CDR3 region is CASSSTGDTGELFF. The chain is built from TRBV9 and TRBJ2-2; TCRdb indicates TRBD1, and absent DNA this call remains unverified. The germline V gene has CDR1 SGDLS and CDR2 YYNGEE. The CDR3 has 14 residues.

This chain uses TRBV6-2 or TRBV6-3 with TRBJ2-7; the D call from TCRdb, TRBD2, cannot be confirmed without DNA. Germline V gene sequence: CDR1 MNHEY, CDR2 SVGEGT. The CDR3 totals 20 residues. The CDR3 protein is CASSYSLFGFWAGGSYEQYF.

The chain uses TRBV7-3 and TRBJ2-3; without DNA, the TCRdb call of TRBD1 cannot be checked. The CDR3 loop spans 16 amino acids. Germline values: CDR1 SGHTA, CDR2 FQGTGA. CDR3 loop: CASSLEGARGKDTQYF.

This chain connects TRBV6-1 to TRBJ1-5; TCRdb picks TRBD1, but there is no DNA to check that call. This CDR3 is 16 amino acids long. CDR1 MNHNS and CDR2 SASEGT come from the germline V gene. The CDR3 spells CASSVSRQQSNQPQHF.

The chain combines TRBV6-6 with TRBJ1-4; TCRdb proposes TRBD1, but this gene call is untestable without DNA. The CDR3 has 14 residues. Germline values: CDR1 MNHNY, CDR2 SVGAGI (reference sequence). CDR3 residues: CASSYGGPGEKLFF.

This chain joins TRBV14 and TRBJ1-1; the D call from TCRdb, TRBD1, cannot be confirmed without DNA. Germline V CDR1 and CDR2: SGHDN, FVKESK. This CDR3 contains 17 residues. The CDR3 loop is CASSQERDRGFRTEAFF.

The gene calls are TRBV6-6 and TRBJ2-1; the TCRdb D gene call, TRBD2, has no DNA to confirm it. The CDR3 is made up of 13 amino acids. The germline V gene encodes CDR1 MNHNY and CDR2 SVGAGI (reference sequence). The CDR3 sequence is CASRTGRRDEQFF.

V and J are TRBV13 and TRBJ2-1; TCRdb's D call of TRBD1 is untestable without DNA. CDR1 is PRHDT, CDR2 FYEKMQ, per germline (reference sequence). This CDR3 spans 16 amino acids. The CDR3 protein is CASSLGAGPSYNEQFF. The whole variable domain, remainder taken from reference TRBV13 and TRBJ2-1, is AAGVIQSPRHLIKEKRETATLKCYPIPRHDTVYWYQQGPGQDPQFLISFYEKMQSDKGSIPDRFSAQQFSDYHSELNMSSLELGDSALYFCASSLGAGPSYNEQFFGPGTRLTVL.

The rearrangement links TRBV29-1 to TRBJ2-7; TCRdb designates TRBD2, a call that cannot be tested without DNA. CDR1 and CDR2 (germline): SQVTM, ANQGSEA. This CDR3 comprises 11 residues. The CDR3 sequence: CSVLGASGGYF.